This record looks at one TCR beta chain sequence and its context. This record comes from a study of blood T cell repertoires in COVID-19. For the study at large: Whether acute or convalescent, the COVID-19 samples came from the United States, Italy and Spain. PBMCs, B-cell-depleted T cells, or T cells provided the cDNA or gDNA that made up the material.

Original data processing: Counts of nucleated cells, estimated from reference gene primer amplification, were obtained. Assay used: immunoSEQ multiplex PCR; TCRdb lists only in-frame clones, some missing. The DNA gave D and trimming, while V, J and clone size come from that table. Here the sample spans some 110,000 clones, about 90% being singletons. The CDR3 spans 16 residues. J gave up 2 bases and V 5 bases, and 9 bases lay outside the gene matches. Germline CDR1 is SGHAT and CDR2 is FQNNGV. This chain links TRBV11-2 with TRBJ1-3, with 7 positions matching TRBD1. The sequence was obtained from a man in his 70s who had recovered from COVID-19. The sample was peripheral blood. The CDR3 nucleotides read TGTGCCAGCAGCAAGCTGACAGGGCGGACTGGAAACACCATATATTTT. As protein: CASSKLTGRTGNTIYF.